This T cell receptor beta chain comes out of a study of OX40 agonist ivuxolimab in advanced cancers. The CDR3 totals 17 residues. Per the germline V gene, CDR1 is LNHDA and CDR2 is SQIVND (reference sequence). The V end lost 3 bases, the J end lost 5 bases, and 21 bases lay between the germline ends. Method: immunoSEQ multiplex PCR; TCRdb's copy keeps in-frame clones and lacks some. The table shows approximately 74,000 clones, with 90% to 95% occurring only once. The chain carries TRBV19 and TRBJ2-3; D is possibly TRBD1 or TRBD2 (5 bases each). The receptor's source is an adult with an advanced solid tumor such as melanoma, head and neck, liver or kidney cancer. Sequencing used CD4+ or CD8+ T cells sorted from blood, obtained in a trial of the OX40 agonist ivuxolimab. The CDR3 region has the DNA TGTGCCAGTAGTATCCATCGGGACCTACAACGCCGAGATACGCAGTATTTT. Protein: CASSIHRDLQRRDTQYF.